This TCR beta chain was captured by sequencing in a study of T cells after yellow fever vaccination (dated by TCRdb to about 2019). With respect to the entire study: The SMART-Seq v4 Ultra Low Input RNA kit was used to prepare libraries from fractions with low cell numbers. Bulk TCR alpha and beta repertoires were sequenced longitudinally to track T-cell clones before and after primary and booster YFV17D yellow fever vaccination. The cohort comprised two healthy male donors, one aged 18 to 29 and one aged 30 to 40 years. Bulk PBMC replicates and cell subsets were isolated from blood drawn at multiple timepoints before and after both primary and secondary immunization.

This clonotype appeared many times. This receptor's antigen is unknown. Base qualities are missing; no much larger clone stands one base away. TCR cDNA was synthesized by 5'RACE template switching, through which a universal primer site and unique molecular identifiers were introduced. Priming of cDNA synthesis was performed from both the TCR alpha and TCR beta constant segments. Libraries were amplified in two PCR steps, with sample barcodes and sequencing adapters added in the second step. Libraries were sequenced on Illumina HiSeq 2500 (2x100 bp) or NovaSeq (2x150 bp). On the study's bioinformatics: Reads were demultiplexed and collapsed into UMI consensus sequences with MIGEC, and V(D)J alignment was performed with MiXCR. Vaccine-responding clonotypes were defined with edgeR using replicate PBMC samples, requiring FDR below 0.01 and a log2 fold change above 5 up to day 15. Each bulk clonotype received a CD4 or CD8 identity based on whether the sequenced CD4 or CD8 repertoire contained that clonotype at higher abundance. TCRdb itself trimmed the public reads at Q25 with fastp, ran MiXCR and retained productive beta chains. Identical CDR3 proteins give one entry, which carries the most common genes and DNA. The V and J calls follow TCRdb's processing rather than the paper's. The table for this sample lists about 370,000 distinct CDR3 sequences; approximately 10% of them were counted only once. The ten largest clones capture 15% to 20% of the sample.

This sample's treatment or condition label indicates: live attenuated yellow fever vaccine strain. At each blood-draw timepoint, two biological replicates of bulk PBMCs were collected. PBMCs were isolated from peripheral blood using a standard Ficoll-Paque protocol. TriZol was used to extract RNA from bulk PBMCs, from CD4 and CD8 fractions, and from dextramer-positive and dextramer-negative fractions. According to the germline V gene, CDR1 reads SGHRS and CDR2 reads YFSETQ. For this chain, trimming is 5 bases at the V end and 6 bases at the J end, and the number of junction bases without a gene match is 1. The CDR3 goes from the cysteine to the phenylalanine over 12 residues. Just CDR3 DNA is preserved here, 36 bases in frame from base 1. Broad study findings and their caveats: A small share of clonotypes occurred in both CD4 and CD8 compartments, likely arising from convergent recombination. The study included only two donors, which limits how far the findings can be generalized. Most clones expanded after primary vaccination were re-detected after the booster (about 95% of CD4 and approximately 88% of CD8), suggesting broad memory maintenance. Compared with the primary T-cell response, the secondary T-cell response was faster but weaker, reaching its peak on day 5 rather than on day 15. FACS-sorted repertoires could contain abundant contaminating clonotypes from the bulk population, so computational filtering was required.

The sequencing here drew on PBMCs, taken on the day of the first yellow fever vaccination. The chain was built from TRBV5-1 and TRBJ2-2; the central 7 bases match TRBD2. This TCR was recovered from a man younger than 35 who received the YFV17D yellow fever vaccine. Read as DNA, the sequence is TGCGCCAGCAGGCGGGAGTCCGGGGAGCTGTTTTTT. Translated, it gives CASRRESGELFF.